This T cell receptor (beta chain) was observed in a study of cytomegalovirus exposure and HLA in healthy donors. Study-wide results and caveats: In vitro, a few CMV-associated chains proved specific for CMV antigens. According to a subsequent analysis, TCR clusters identified in the first cohort showed a tendency to co-occur across the 120 validation repertoires. Many donors carried some public TCRs, although rarity characterized most TCR sequences. The authors listed approximately 160 TCR beta chains as cytomegalovirus-associated.

As concerns this clone: Its antigen remains unknown.

Produced via immunoSEQ multiplex PCR; TCRdb's table is partial and in-frame only. The data show about 130,000 clones, roughly 93% seen once. V shed 5 bases, J shed 3 bases, and the junction held 7 bases outside the gene matches. The CDR3 totals 14 residues. Germline V CDR1 and CDR2: MNHEY, SMNVEV (reference sequence). The chain combines TRBV27 with TRBJ2-7, with 7 nucleotides matching TRBD1. The sample was PBMCs. The sequence came from a woman between 18 and 30 years old in good health and CMV-seronegative. In DNA form, the CDR3 reads TGTGCCAGCAGTCCAAGGACAGGAAACTACGAGCAGTACTTC. Protein sequence: CASSPRTGNYEQYF.